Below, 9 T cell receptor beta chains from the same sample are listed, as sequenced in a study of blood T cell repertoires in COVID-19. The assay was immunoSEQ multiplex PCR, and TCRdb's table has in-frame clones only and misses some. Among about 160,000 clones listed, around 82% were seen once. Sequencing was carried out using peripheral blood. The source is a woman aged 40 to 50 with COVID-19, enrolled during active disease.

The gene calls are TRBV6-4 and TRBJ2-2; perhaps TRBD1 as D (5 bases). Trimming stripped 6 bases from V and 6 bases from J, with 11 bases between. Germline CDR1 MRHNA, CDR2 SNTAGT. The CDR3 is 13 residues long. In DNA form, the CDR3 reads TGTGCCAGCAGCCGACAGTTGGCCGGGGAGCTGTTTTTT. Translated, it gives CASSRQLAGELFF.

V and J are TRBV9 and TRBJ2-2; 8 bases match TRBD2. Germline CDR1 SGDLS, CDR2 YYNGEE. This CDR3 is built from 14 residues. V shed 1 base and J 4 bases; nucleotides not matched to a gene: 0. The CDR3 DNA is TGTGCCAGCAGCGTACTAGCGGGCACCGGGGAGCTGTTTTTT. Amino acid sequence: CASSVLAGTGELFF.

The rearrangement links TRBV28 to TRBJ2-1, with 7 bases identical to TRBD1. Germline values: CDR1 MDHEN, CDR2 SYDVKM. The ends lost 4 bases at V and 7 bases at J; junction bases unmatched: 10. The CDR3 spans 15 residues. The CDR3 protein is CASSSLRQGPNEQFF. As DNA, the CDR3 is TGTGCCAGCAGTTCCCTACGACAGGGACCAAATGAGCAGTTCTTC.

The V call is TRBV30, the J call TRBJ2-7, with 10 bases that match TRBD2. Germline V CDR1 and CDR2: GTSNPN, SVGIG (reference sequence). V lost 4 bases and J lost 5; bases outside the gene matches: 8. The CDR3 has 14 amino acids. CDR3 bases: TGTGCCTGGAAGATCCTAGCGGGAGCCCACGAGCAGTACTTC. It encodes CAWKILAGAHEQYF.

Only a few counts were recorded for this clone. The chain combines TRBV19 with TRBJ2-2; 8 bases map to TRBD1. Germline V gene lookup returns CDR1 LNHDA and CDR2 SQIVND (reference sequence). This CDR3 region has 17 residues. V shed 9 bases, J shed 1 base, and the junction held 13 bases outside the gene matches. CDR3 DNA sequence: TGTGCCAGCAAAACCGCAGGGGGCGGCGTGAACACCGGGGAGCTGTTTTTT. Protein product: CASKTAGGGVNTGELFF.

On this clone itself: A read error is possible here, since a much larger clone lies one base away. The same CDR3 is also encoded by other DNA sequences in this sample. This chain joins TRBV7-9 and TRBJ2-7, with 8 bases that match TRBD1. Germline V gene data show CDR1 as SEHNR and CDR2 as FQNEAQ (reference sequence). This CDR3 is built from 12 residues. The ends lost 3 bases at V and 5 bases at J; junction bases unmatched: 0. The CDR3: CASSLTGDEQYF. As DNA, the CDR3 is TGTGCCAGCAGCTTGACAGGGGACGAGCAGTACTTC.

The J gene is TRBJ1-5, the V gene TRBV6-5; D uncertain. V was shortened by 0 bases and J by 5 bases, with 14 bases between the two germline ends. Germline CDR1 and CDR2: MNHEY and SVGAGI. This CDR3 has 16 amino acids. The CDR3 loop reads CASSYSRQGIDQPQHF. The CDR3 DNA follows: TGTGCCAGCAGTTACTCGAGGCAAGGCATCGATCAGCCCCAGCATTTT.

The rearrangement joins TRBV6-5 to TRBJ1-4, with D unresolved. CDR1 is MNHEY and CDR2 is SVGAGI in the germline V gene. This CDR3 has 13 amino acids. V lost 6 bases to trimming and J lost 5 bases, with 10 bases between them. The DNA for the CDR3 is TGTGCCAGCAGGGCGACGGGGAATGAAAAACTGTTTTTT. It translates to CASRATGNEKLFF.

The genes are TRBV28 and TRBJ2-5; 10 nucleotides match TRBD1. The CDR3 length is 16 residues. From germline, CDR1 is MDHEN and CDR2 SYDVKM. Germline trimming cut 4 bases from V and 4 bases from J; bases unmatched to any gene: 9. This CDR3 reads CASSSFLGTGVETQYF. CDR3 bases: TGTGCCAGCAGTTCCTTTCTCGGGACAGGGGTAGAGACCCAGTACTTC.